Below are 7 T cell receptor beta chains sequenced from a single sample in a study of cytomegalovirus exposure and HLA in healthy donors. The assay was immunoSEQ multiplex PCR, and TCRdb's table has in-frame clones only and misses some. The data contain under 150,000 clones, 70% to 90% of them seen just once; the ten biggest clones take up about 1.5%. Sequencing was performed on PBMCs. All receptors come from a woman between 25 and 40 years old in good health and CMV-seronegative.

The CDR3 reads CASSGGGHNTGELFF. The CDR3 DNA is TGCGCCAGCAGCGGCGGGGGCCACAACACCGGGGAGCTGTTTTTT. The chain employs TRBV5-1 and TRBJ2-2; D may be TRBD2 (7 bases). This CDR3 comprises 15 residues. Germline loops: CDR1 SGHRS, CDR2 YFSETQ. V lost 4 bases and J 2 bases, leaving 12 bases between the germline ends.

This clone was recorded a few times. The chain has TRBV7-9 and TRBJ2-1, with 7 bases aligning to TRBD1. V was pared by 2 bases and J by 8 bases, with 9 bases of the junction left unmatched. The CDR3 extends over 15 amino acids. CDR1 is SEHNR, CDR2 FQNEAQ, per germline (reference sequence). In nucleotides, the CDR3 is TGTGCCAGCAGCTTACCACAGGGGATTACTCATGAGCAGTTCTTC. It encodes CASSLPQGITHEQFF.

V gene TRBV29-1 combines with J gene TRBJ1-1, with 8 bases fitting TRBD1. The CDR3 has 11 amino acids. Germline V CDR1 and CDR2: SQVTM, ANQGSEA. J lost 6 bases, V lost 7 bases, and 4 bases had no gene match. The CDR3: CSALQGAEAFF. As DNA, the CDR3 is TGCAGCGCCCTACAGGGGGCTGAAGCTTTCTTT.

This clone was recorded once. The V gene is TRBV5-4, the J gene TRBJ2-5; 10 bases are shared with TRBD1. Germline lookup yields CDR1 SGHNT and CDR2 YYREEE (reference sequence). The CDR3 is 15 residues long. Trimming at V came to 4 bases and at J to 3 bases, leaving 6 bases not matched to a gene. CDR3 bases: TGTGCCAGCAGCGGGGGGGGACAGGGGAAAGAGACCCAGTACTTC. This translates into CASSGGGQGKETQYF.

The V and J genes are TRBV5-1 and TRBJ2-7, with D perhaps TRBD2 (6 bases). Trimming shortened V by 5 bases and J by 0 bases, and 12 bases separated the two germline ends. The V gene's germline CDR1 is SGHRS and CDR2 YFSETQ. CDR3 size: 14 residues. For the CDR3, the DNA is TGCGCCAGCAGGAGGACTATCGACTCCTACGAGCAGTACTTC. It yields the protein CASRRTIDSYEQYF.

This clone was seen just once. The CDR3 nucleotides read TGCGCCAGCAGCTTGGAAGGGGTGAATTTAGCTTTCTTT. Protein: CASSLEGVNLAFF. The rearrangement uses TRBV5-1 and TRBJ1-1; D might be TRBD1 (5 bases). Per the germline V gene, CDR1 is SGHRS and CDR2 is YFSETQ. The V gene lost 0 bases and the J gene lost 10 bases, with 13 bases spanning the gap. CDR3 length: 13 amino acids.

This clone has more than one count but fewer than ten. This rearrangement joins TRBV19 to TRBJ1-1; maybe TRBD1 (5 bases). The CDR3 consists of 14 residues. V was clipped by 7 bases and J by 4 bases, with 16 bases between them. Germline values: CDR1 LNHDA, CDR2 SQIVND (reference sequence). The CDR3 sequence: CASTKDTSFTEAFF. CDR3 DNA sequence: TGTGCCAGTACCAAGGACACTTCTTTCACTGAAGCTTTCTTT. The full variable domain, with the rest looked up from reference TRBV19 and TRBJ1-1, is DGGITQSPKYLFRKEGQNVTLSCEQNLNHDAMYWYRQDPGQGLRLIYYSQIVNDFQKGDIAEGYSVSREKKESFPLTVTSAQKNPTAFYLCASTKDTSFTEAFFGQGTRLTVV.